This is a list of T cell receptor beta chains from one sample in a study of T cell changes during pregnancy in multiple sclerosis. Sequencing was performed with immunoSEQ multiplex PCR; in TCRdb, only in-frame clones are kept and a portion is missing. The table lists about 22,000 clones, approximately 91% of them singletons. The source material was CD4+ T cells from peripheral blood mononuclear cells, sampled after pregnancy. Every receptor here comes from a female donor in good health, enrolled as a control in a pregnancy study. Each CDR3 is given with its conserved first and last residue. D genes are given only for firm matches. For some rows the clone size is stated as once, few or many, or as a class when expanded; others skip it.

j_gene | abundance | len | d_gene | v_gene | CDR3nt | CDR3aa
TRBJ2-6 | - | 16 | TRBD2 | TRBV19 | TGTGCCAGTGGACTAGCGGGGTACTCTGGGGCCAACGTCCTGACTTTC | CASGLAGYSGANVLTF
TRBJ2-7 | - | 15 | - | TRBV2 | TGTGCCAGCAGTGAACGGGCAGGGTCTAGGGGCGAGCAGTACTTC | CASSERAGSRGEQYF
TRBJ2-4 | few | 13 | - | TRBV19 | TGTGCCAGTAGTATTGGGCTAGCAGACATTCAGTACTTC | CASSIGLADIQYF
TRBJ2-7 | - | 14 | - | TRBV2 | TGTGCCAGCAGTGGGACGGTCGGGGGCTACGAGCAGTACTTC | CASSGTVGGYEQYF
TRBJ2-2 | - | 16 | TRBD2 | TRBV11-3 | TGTGCCAGCAGCTTAGCAGCGGGAGGAACCACCGGGGAGCTGTTTTTT | CASSLAAGGTTGELFF
TRBJ2-5 | - | 13 | - | TRBV7-9 | TGTGCCAGCAGCACAGAGTACCAAGAGACCCAGTACTTC | CASSTEYQETQYF
TRBJ2-1 | - | 15 | - | TRBV30 | TGTGCCTGGAGTGTAGGGGGAGGGCTCCAAAATGAGCAGTTCTTC | CAWSVGGGLQNEQFF
TRBJ1-1 | - | 13 | - | TRBV5-8 | TGTGCCAGCAGCTTGGACCAGGTCACTGAAGCTTTCTTT | CASSLDQVTEAFF
TRBJ2-2 | - | 14 | - | TRBV7-3 | TGTGCCAGCAGCAGGGGAGGCGGCACCGGGGAGCTGTTTTTT | CASSRGGGTGELFF
TRBJ1-4 | once | 14 | TRBD1 | TRBV7-2 | TGTGCCAGCAGCCGAGACAGGGGGCATGAAAAACTGTTTTTT | CASSRDRGHEKLFF
TRBJ2-7 | once | 15 | - | TRBV6-5 | TGTGCCAGCAGTTACTCCGTTTCCGGGAGCTACGAGCAGTACTTC | CASSYSVSGSYEQYF
TRBJ1-1 | - | 13 | - | TRBV30 | TGTGCCTGGAGGGACTCCATTAGAGGTGAAGCTTTCTTT | CAWRDSIRGEAFF
TRBJ1-4 | - | 12 | - | TRBV5-1 | TGCGCCAGCAGCCCGGAGGGGGAAAAACTGTTTTTT | CASSPEGEKLFF
TRBJ2-2 | - | 16 | TRBD2 | TRBV4-2 | TGTGCCAGCAGCCAACTAGCGGGAGGGGACACCGGGGAGCTGTTTTTT | CASSQLAGGDTGELFF
TRBJ2-1 | - | 12 | - | TRBV6-5 | TGTGCCAGCAGTTATGGAGGCGATGAGCAGTTCTTC | CASSYGGDEQFF
TRBJ2-7 | - | 15 | TRBD1 | TRBV6-1 | TGTGCCAGCAGTGAGGGACAGGGAGGCTTTTACGAGCAGTACTTC | CASSEGQGGFYEQYF
TRBJ2-1 | - | 13 | TRBD2 | TRBV27 | TGTGCCAGCACTAGCGGGGTCTACAATGAGCAGTTCTTC | CASTSGVYNEQFF
TRBJ2-7 | - | 14 | - | TRBV7-9 | TGTGCCAGCAGTCCCAACAGGGTGCCCTACGAGCAGTACTTC | CASSPNRVPYEQYF
TRBJ1-1 | - | 15 | - | TRBV4-2 | TGTGCCAGCAGCCCTTCCGGAGCGGGGGGCACTGAAGCTTTCTTT | CASSPSGAGGTEAFF
TRBJ2-7 | once | 15 | TRBD2 | TRBV5-8 | TGTGCCAGCAGTAACATAGCGGGAGGGCCTTACGAGCAGTACTTC | CASSNIAGGPYEQYF
TRBJ2-7 | - | 13 | TRBD1 | TRBV27 | TGTGCCATTAAGAAGGACAGGCTAGGCGAGCAGTACTTC | CAIKKDRLGEQYF
TRBJ2-2 | - | 12 | - | TRBV28 | TGTGCCAGCAGGTCCGGCACCGGGGAGCTGTTTTTT | CASRSGTGELFF
TRBJ2-6 | once | 18 | TRBD2 | TRBV7-6 | TGTGCCAGCAGCTTACTCCCGCGGGGGATCTCTGGGGCCAACGTCCTGACTTTC | CASSLLPRGISGANVLTF
TRBJ1-5 | - | 13 | - | TRBV7-9 | TGTGCCAGCAGCTTGAGGGGGAATCAGCCCCAGCATTTT | CASSLRGNQPQHF
TRBJ2-7 | - | 13 | TRBD2 | TRBV2 | TGTGCCAGCCGTGGGAGGGATGGGTACGAGCAGTACTTC | CASRGRDGYEQYF
TRBJ1-1 | once | 15 | TRBD1 | TRBV9 | TGTGCCAGCAGCGTCTCGGGGACAGGGAACACTGAAGCTTTCTTT | CASSVSGTGNTEAFF
TRBJ1-4 | few | 12 | - | TRBV5-6 | TGTGCCAGCAGCGGCACTAATGAAAAACTGTTTTTT | CASSGTNEKLFF
TRBJ1-6 | - | 15 | TRBD1 | TRBV4-1 | TGCGCCAGCAGCGACAGGGTCCCCTATAATTCACCCCTCCACTTT | CASSDRVPYNSPLHF
TRBJ1-1 | - | 14 | - | TRBV7-9 | TGTGCCAGCAGCTTAGATGCAGGGCCCCTTAAAGCTTTCTTT | CASSLDAGPLKAFF
TRBJ1-4 | - | 13 | TRBD1 | TRBV6-1 | TGTGCCAGCAGGACAGGGGTATGGGAAAAACTGTTTTTT | CASRTGVWEKLFF
TRBJ2-7 | - | 14 | - | TRBV7-9 | TGTGCCAGCAGCTTACTGGGAGAATTGGGGGAGCAGTACTTC | CASSLLGELGEQYF
TRBJ2-5 | - | 16 | TRBD2 | TRBV28 | TGTGCCAGCAGCGCTCCTAGCGGGAGATTGGGGGAGACCCAGTACTTC | CASSAPSGRLGETQYF
TRBJ2-7 | - | 14 | TRBD2 | TRBV14 | TGTGCCAGCAGCGGACTAGCGGGAGGTTACGAGCAGTACTTC | CASSGLAGGYEQYF
TRBJ1-5 | - | 13 | - | TRBV30 | TGTGCCTGGAGTACCAGGGGCAATCAGCCCCAGCATTTT | CAWSTRGNQPQHF
TRBJ1-6 | - | 12 | - | TRBV19 | TGTGCCAGTAGCAGGATTAATTCACCCCTCCACTTT | CASSRINSPLHF
TRBJ2-7 | - | 14 | - | TRBV2 | TGTGCCAGCAGTTACTGGAGAGGAGCCTACGAGCAGTACTTC | CASSYWRGAYEQYF
TRBJ2-1 | - | 19 | - | TRBV28 | TGTGCCAGCAGTTTAATTACCGGGTACCTGGGGGGTCTGGGGAATGAGCAGTTCTTC | CASSLITGYLGGLGNEQFF